The text below deals with one T cell receptor (beta chain). Produced via immunoSEQ multiplex PCR; TCRdb's table is partial and in-frame only. The profile covers 65,000 to 90,000 clones, with around 92% appearing a single time and 2.3% taken by the ten largest. Trimming removed 5 bases from V and 0 bases from J, with 16 bases in between. Germline V gene lookup returns CDR1 SEHNR and CDR2 FQNEAQ (reference sequence). There are 16 residues in the CDR3. This record comes from a study of T cell changes during pregnancy in multiple sclerosis. The input for sequencing was peripheral blood, taken before pregnancy. This chain joins TRBV7-9 and TRBJ2-5, with a possible D match to TRBD2 (5 bases). This TCR derives from a female donor with multiple sclerosis, enrolled in a pregnancy study. The CDR3 spells CASSLRAGRNQETQYF. CDR3 coding DNA: TGTGCCAGCAGCCTGAGGGCAGGCCGAAACCAAGAGACCCAGTACTTC.